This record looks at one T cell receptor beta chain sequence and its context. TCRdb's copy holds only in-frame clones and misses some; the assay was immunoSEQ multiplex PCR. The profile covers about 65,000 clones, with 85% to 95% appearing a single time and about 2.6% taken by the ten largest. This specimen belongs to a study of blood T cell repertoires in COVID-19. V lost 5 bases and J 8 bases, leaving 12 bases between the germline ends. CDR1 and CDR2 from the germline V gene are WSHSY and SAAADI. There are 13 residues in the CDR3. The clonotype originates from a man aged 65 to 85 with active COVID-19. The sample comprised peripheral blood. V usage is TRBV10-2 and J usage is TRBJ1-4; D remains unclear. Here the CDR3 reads CASSPGIREKLFF. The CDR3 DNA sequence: TGCGCCAGCAGTCCGGGAATAAGGGAAAAACTGTTTTTT.